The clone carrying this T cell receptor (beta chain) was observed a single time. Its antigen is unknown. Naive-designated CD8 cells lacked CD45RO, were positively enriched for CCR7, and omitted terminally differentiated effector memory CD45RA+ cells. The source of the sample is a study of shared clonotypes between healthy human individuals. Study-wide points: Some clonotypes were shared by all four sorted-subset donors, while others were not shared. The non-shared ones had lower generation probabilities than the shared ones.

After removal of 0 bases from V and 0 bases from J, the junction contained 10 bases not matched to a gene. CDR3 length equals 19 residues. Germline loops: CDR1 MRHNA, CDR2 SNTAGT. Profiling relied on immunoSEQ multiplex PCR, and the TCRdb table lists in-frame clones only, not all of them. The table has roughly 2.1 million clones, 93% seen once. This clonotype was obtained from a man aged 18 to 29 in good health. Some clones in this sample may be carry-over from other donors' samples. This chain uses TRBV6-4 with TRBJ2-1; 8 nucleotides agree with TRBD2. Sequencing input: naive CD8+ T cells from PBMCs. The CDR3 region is CASSDSASGSLSSYNEQFF. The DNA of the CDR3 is TGTGCCAGCAGTGACTCGGCTAGCGGGTCCCTAAGCTCCTACAATGAGCAGTTCTTC.